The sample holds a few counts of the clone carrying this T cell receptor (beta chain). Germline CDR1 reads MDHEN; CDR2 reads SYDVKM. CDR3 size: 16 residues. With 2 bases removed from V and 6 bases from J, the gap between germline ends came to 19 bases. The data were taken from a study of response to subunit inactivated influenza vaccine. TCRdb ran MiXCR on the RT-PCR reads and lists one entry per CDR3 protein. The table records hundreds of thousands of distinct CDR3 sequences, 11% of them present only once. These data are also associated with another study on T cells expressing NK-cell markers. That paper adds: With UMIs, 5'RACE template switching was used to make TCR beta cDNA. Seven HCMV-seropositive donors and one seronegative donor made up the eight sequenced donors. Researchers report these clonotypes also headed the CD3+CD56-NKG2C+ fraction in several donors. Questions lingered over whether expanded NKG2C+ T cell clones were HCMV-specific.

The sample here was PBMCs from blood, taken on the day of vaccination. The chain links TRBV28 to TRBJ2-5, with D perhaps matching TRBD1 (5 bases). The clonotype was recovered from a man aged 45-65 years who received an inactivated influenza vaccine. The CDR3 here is CASSLLNWQGQKTQYF. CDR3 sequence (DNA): TGTGCCAGCAGTTTACTGAATTGGCAGGGTCAAAAGACCCAGTACTTC.